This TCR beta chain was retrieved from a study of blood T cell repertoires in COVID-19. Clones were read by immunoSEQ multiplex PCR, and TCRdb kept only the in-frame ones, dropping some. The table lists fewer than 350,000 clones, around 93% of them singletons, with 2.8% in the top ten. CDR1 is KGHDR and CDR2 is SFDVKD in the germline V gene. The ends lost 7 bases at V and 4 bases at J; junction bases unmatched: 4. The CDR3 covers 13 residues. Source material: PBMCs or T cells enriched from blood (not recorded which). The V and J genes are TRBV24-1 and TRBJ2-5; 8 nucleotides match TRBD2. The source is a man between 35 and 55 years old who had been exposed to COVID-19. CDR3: CATRGLEGETQYF. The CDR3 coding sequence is TGTGCCACCAGGGGACTAGAGGGAGAGACCCAGTACTTC.